Detailed here is one T cell receptor (beta chain). As yet, its antigen is unknown. Germline V CDR1 and CDR2: MNHEY, SVGAGI. The CDR3 loop spans 15 amino acids. The germline V and J ends were trimmed by 4 bases and 1 base, with 13 bases remaining between them. cDNA libraries of TCR beta carried unique molecular identifiers. Each CDR3 protein gets one entry after TCRdb re-called the PCR reads with MiXCR. Altogether 350,000 to 450,000 distinct CDR3 sequences are present, roughly 36% being singletons, with the ten largest covering 10% to 15%. This sample is part of a study of post-analysis software for immune sequencing data. Study details: Multiple sclerosis in the patients followed relapsing-remitting, secondary progressive and progressive-relapsing courses. Study observations and caveats: TRBV5-6, TRBV5-1 and TRBV20-1 were among four or five TRBV segments more frequent in patients than controls. Compared with controls, patients showed significantly lower normalized Chao1 diversity.

J is TRBJ1-1 and V is TRBV6-5; D is unclear. Sequencing was performed on blood. This TCR was sampled from a girl aged 5-17 years with multiple sclerosis. CDR3 region: CASSWELRANTEAFF. The CDR3 region has the DNA TGTGCCAGCAGTTGGGAGCTACGGGCGAACACTGAAGCTTTCTTT.